The 4 T cell receptor beta chains below come from one sample, sequenced in a study of cytomegalovirus exposure and HLA in healthy donors. With 60 Vbeta and 13 Jbeta primers, the PCR was carried out. Only in-frame clones appear in the TCRdb table, and some are missing; sequencing was by immunoSEQ multiplex PCR. The sample comprises 120,000 to 150,000 clones, 65% to 75% of which are singletons, and about 4.5% rests with the top ten. Sequenced: PBMCs. The receptors here all came from a man aged 55 to 70 in good health and CMV-seronegative.

This clone has only a few counts. The chain carries TRBV5-6 and TRBJ2-3; a weak D match, TRBD2 (6 bases). The CDR3 totals 19 residues. V gave up 0 bases and J gave up 1 base, with 21 bases separating them. Germline-derived CDR1 and CDR2 are SGHDT and YYEEEE. The CDR3 region is CASSLELAPGTYRTDTQYF. For the CDR3, the DNA is TGTGCCAGCAGCTTGGAGTTGGCCCCAGGGACTTACCGCACAGATACGCAGTATTTT.

The chain has TRBV19 and TRBJ2-1; 7 nucleotides line up with TRBD2. Germline lookup yields CDR1 LNHDA and CDR2 SQIVND (reference sequence). This CDR3 comprises 15 residues. V shed 4 bases and J 3 bases; nucleotides not matched to a gene: 6. The CDR3 nucleotides are TGTGCCAGTAGTAGGAGTAGCGGGTTCTACAATGAGCAGTTCTTC. Translated: CASSRSSGFYNEQFF.

The rearrangement links TRBV28 to TRBJ1-2; no clear D gene. The V gene's germline CDR1 is MDHEN and CDR2 SYDVKM. The CDR3 is 14 amino acids. The V and J ends lost 6 bases and 4 bases respectively, with 15 bases between them. CDR3 sequence (DNA): TGTGCCAGCAGCCCGCGGCCTGATGGCTATGGCTACACCTTC. Translation: CASSPRPDGYGYTF.

This clone was recorded a few times. J is TRBJ2-7 and V is TRBV7-9; D may be TRBD2 (5 bases). V was trimmed by 4 bases and J by 3 bases, leaving 16 bases between them. The CDR3 runs 15 residues. From germline, CDR1 is SEHNR and CDR2 FQNEAQ (reference sequence). This CDR3 reads CASSSGRERHYEQYF. DNA of the CDR3: TGTGCCAGCAGCTCGGGAAGGGAGCGACACTACGAGCAGTACTTC.